This T cell receptor (beta chain) was found in a study of blood T cell repertoires in COVID-19. About the research overall: Italy, Spain and the United States were the sources of the convalescent and acute COVID-19 samples.

Under the authors' procedure: From reference gene primer amplification, estimates of nucleated cell counts were derived. The assay was immunoSEQ multiplex PCR, and TCRdb's table has in-frame clones only and misses some. V, J and clone size reflect that table, while D and trimming were determined from the DNA. Among hundreds of thousands of clones, roughly 90% were seen once, and the ten largest hold over 2%. The source of this sequence is a woman aged 50 to 60 who had recovered from COVID-19. The sample consisted of peripheral blood.

CDR3 DNA: TGTGCCACCGCGGACAGATATGGCTACACCTTC. Its protein product is CATADRYGYTF. The chain recombines TRBV27 with TRBJ1-2; D is possibly TRBD1 (6 bases). With 10 bases removed from V and 5 bases from J, the gap between germline ends came to 11 bases. Germline V gene lookup returns CDR1 MNHEY and CDR2 SMNVEV (reference sequence). The CDR3 totals 11 residues.